This T cell receptor (beta chain) was recovered during a study of regulatory T cells in long-lasting Graves disease. Described time point: newly diagnosed GD, antithyroid drugs for less than 3 months. PBMC RNA was the source of the TCR library. Libraries of TCR beta came from iRepertoire HTBI primers plus Arm-PCR of CDR3 regions. MiXCR, run by TCRdb on the multiplex PCR reads, gives a single entry per CDR3 protein. Here the sample spans a few hundred thousand distinct CDR3 sequences, about a sixth being singletons. As regards this clonotype: Its antigen is still unknown. With a much larger clone just one base away, this may be a read error. It is likely a read error, because the conserved phenylalanine at the end of the CDR3 is missing.

Study-wide results and caveats: Persistent patients shared more public clonotypes (over 2,500) than new patients (966).

The same data also contributed to another study, on T cells in Graves' hyperthyroidism and ophthalmopathy. As that report states: The majority of expanded thyroid clonotypes above 0.001 also appeared in blood. Ophthalmopathy was model-predicted a median around seven months pre-onset.

The TCR originated in a man in his forties with Graves disease. Sequenced material: peripheral blood mononuclear cells (PBMCs), taken at new diagnosis, from a patient treated with antithyroid drugs.

Here the CDR3 DNA reads TGTGCCAGCTCACCGTTCGACGGAGACCACAATGAGCAGTTCCTC. This encodes CASSPFDGDHNEQFL. The V gene is TRBV18, the J gene TRBJ2-1; no definite D call. Germline V lookup: CDR1 KGHSH, CDR2 LQKENI. The CDR3 sequence is 15 residues long. With 3 bases removed from V and 5 bases from J, the gap between germline ends came to 14 bases.